The T cell receptor beta chain under discussion was sequenced for a study of prognosis after radiotherapy for stage I lung cancer. Study-wide points: Lower values of Shannon entropy after stereotactic body radiation therapy were seen in patients who developed distant metastases.

The CDR3 length is 15 residues. Germline loops: CDR1 ENHRY, CDR2 SYGVKD. This clonotype was observed at least ten times. Its antigen is unidentified. This clone may be a read error of a much larger clone one base away. With two time points in the design, 5 to 6 milliliters of peripheral blood were drawn at each one. Researchers used two-round multiplex PCR to amplify TCR beta CDR3 starting from genomic DNA. The authors ran first-round PCR with primers specific to each TRBV and TRBJ gene. TCRdb called the multiplex PCR reads again in MiXCR, with one record for every CDR3 protein. The table records around 13,000 distinct CDR3 sequences, about 32% of them present only once.

Sequencing used PBMCs, obtained before or after stereotactic body radiation therapy (not recorded which). This sequence was found in a donor at least 50 years old with non-small cell lung cancer. The rearrangement joins TRBV10-3 to TRBJ1-2; unclear D gene. CDR3 amino acids: CATSAEGFANYGYTF. The CDR3 region has the DNA TGTGCCACCAGTGCTGAGGGTTTTGCTAACTATGGCTACACCTTC.